The 2 T cell receptor beta chains below all came from one sample that was sequenced in a study of blood T cell repertoires in COVID-19. Here immunoSEQ multiplex PCR was the method, and the copy in TCRdb shows in-frame clones only, minus some. The sample carries approximately 130,000 clones, just under 85% recorded once. Sequenced: peripheral blood. The receptors shown here come from a human donor in a cohort sampled during active COVID-19.

The chain recombines TRBV18 with TRBJ1-5; D gene uncertain. Germline CDR1 reads KGHSH; CDR2 reads LQKENI. The CDR3 extends over 14 amino acids. V lost 8 bases and J lost 6, with 17 bases in between. CDR3 in amino acids: CASADAGGSQPQHF. The DNA for the CDR3 is TGTGCCAGCGCGGACGCTGGAGGTAGTCAGCCCCAGCATTTT.

This clone was counted between two and nine times. The rearrangement joins TRBV11-2 to TRBJ1-4; D not certain. CDR1 and CDR2 (germline): SGHAT, FQNNGV. CDR3 size: 14 residues. V lost 2 bases and J lost 7, with 11 bases in between. The CDR3 spells CASSLLGSVEKLFF. CDR3 bases: TGTGCCAGCAGCTTATTGGGGAGTGTTGAAAAACTGTTTTTT. Variable domain in full (rest from reference TRBV11-2 and TRBJ1-4): EAGVAQSPRYKIIEKRQSVAFWCNPISGHATLYWYQQILGQGPKLLIQFQNNGVVDDSQLPKDRFSAERLKGVDSTLKIQPAKLEDSAVYLCASSLLGSVEKLFFGSGTQLSVL.